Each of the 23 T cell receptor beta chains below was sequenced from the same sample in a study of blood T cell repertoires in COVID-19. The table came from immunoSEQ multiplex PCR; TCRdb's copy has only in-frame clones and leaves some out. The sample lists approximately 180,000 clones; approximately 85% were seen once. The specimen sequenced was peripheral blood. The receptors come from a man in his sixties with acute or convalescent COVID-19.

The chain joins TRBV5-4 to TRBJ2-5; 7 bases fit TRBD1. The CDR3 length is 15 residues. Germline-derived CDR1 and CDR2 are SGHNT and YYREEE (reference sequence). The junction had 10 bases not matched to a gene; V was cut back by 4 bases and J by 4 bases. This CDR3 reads CASSRAGQVPETQYF. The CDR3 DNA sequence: TGTGCCAGCAGCCGAGCCGGACAGGTCCCAGAGACCCAGTACTTC.

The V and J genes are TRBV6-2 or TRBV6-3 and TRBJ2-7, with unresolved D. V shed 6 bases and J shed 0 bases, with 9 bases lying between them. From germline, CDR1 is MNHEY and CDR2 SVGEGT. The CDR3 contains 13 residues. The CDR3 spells CASSRYVSYEQYF. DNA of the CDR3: TGTGCCAGCAGCCGCTATGTCTCCTACGAGCAGTACTTC.

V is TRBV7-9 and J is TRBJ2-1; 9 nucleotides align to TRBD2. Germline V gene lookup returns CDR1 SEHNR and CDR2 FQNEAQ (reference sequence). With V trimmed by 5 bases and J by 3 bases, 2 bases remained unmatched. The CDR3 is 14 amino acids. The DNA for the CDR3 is TGTGCCAGCAGCCCTAGCGGGAACTACAATGAGCAGTTCTTC. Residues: CASSPSGNYNEQFF.

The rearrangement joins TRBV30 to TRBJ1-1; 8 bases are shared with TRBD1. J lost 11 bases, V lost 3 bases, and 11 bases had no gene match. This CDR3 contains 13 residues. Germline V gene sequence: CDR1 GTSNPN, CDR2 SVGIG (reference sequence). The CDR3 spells CAWRSLQGAMAFF. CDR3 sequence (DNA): TGTGCCTGGAGATCTCTCCAGGGGGCGATGGCTTTCTTT.

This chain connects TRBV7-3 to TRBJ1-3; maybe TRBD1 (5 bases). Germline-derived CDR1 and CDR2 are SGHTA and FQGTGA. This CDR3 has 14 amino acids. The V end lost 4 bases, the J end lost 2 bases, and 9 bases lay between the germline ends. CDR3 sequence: CASSSGFPGNTIYF. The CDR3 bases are TGTGCCAGCAGCTCAGGGTTCCCTGGAAACACCATATATTTT.

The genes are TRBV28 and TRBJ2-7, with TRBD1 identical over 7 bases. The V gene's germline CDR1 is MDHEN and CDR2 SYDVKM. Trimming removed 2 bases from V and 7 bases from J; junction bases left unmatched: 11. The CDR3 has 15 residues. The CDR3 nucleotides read TGTGCCAGCAGTTTAACGGGGTTCATCAGGGGGGAGCAGTACTTC. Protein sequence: CASSLTGFIRGEQYF.

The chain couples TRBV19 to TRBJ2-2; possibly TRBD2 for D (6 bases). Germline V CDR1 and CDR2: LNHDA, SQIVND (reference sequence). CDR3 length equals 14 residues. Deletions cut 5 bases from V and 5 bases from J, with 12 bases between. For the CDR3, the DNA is TGTGCCAGTAGTCTGGGGGGAGGAACCGGGGAGCTGTTTTTT. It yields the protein CASSLGGGTGELFF.

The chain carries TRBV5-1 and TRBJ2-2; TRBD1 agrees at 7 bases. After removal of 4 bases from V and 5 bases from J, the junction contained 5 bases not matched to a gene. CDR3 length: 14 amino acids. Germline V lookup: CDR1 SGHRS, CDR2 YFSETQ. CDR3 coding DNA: TGCGCCAGCAGCCCAGCACAGGGGACCGGGGAGCTGTTTTTT. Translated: CASSPAQGTGELFF.

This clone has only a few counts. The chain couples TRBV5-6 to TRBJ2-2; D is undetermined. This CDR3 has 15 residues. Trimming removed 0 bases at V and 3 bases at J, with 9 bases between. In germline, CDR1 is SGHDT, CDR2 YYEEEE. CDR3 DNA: TGTGCCAGCAGCTTGGTGGAGAGGTACACCGGGGAGCTGTTTTTT. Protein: CASSLVERYTGELFF.

CDR3 bases: TGTGCCAGCAGCCCGGGACAGTCGCTACATGAGCAGTTCTTC. Translating it yields CASSPGQSLHEQFF. V usage is TRBV5-4 and J usage is TRBJ2-1, with 7 bases matching TRBD1. This CDR3 comprises 14 residues. Losses at the gene ends were 4 bases for V and 8 bases for J; bases not matched to a gene: 9. From germline, CDR1 is SGHNT and CDR2 YYREEE (reference sequence).

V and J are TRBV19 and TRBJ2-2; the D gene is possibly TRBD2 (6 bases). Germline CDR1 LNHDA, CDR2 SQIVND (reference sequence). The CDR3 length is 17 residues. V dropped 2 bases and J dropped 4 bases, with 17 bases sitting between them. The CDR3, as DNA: TGTGCCAGTAGTATACTCCCGGGAGCGGGCCGCACCGGGGAGCTGTTTTTT. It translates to CASSILPGAGRTGELFF.

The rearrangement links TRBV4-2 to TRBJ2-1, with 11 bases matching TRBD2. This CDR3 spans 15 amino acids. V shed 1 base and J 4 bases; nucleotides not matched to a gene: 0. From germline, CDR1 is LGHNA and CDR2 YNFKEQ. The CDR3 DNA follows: TGTGCCAGCAGCCAAGGACTAGCGGGGTACAATGAGCAGTTCTTC. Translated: CASSQGLAGYNEQFF.

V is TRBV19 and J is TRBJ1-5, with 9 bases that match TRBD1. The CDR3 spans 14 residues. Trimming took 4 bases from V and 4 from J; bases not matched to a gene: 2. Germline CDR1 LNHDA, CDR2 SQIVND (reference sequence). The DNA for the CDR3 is TGTGCCAGTAGTACCGGACAGGGGAATCAGCCCCAGCATTTT. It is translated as CASSTGQGNQPQHF. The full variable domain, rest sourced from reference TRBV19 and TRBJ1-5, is DGGITQSPKYLFRKEGQNVTLSCEQNLNHDAMYWYRQDPGQGLRLIYYSQIVNDFQKGDIAEGYSVSREKKESFPLTVTSAQKNPTAFYLCASSTGQGNQPQHFGDGTRLSIL.

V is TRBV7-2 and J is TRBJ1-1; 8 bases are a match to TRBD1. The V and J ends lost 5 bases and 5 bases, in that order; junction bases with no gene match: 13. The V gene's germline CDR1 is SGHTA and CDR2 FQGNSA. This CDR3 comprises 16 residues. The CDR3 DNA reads TGTGCCAGCAGCCCTAGCGTTACAGGGGGGGAAACTGAAGCTTTCTTT. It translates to CASSPSVTGGETEAFF.

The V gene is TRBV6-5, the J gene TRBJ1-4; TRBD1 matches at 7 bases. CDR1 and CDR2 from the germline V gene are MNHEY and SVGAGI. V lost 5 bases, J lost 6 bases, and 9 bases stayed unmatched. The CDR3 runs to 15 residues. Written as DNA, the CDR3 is TGTGCCAGCAGTCGTAGACAGGGTGGCGATGAAAAACTGTTTTTT. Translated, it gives CASSRRQGGDEKLFF.

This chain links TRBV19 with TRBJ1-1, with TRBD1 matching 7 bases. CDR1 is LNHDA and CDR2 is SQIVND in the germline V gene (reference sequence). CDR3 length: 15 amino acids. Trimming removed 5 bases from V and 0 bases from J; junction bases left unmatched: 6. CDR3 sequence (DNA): TGTGCCAGTAGTCTAAGACAGGGCATGAACACTGAAGCTTTCTTT. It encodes CASSLRQGMNTEAFF.

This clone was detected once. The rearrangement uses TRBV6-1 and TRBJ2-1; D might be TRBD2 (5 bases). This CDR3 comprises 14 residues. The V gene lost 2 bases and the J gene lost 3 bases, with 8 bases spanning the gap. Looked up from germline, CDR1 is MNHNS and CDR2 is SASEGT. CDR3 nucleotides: TGTGCCAGCAGTGAACCTAGCCACTACAATGAGCAGTTCTTC. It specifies CASSEPSHYNEQFF.

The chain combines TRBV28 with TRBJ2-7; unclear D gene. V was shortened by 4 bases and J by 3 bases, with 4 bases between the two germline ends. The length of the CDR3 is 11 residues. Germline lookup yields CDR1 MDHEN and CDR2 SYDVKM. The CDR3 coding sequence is TGTGCCAGCAGTTCCAACTACGAGCAGTACTTC. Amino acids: CASSSNYEQYF.

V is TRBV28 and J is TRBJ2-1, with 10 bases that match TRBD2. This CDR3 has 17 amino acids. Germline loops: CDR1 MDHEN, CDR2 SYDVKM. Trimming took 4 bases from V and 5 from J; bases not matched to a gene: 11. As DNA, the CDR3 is TGTGCCAGCAGTTCGAACGGGGCCGGACTAGCGGACAATGAGCAGTTCTTC. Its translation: CASSSNGAGLADNEQFF.

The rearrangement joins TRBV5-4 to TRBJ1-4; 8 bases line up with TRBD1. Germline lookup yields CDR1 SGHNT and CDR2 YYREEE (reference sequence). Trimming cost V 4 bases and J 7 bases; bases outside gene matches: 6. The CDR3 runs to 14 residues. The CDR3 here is CASSPGTGLEKLFF. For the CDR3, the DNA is TGTGCCAGCAGCCCAGGGACAGGTCTTGAAAAACTGTTTTTT.

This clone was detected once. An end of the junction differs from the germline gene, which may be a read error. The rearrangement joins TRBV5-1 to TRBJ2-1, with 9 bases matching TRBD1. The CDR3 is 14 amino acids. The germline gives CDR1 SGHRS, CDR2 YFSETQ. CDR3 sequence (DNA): TGCGCCAGCAGTTTGGGACAGGGCTACAATGAGCAGTTCTTC. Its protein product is CASSLGQGYNEQFF.

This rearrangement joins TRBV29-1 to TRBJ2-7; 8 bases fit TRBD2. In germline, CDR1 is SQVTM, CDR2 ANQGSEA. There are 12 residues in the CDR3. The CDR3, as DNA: TGCTTCCTCGGGAGGGGTGGGAGCGAGCAGTACTTC. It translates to CFLGRGGSEQYF.

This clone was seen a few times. The CDR3 sequence: CASSLVRTEDEQFF. The CDR3 bases are TGCGCCAGCAGCTTGGTTCGGACGGAGGATGAGCAGTTCTTC. The chain recombines TRBV5-1 with TRBJ2-1; D is possibly TRBD2 (5 bases). The V end lost 0 bases, the J end lost 8 bases, and 12 bases lay between the germline ends. Germline V CDR1 and CDR2: SGHRS, YFSETQ. The CDR3 runs 14 residues.